A selection of T cell receptor beta chains follows, all from one sample in a study of response to subunit inactivated influenza vaccine. MiXCR, run by TCRdb on the RT-PCR reads, gives a single entry per CDR3 protein. Among some 500,000 distinct CDR3 sequences listed, about 25% were seen once. The material was CD4+ T cells sorted from PBMCs, obtained roughly 5 days after vaccination. These receptors all stem from a man aged 45-60 years who received an inactivated influenza vaccine. Both conserved end residues are part of each CDR3. D genes are given only for firm matches. Clone size is stated in some rows and not others, as once, few, many or a class when expanded.

v_gene	d_gene	j_gene	abundance	CDR3aa	CDR3nt
TRBV2	.	TRBJ2-5	once	CASSETGGGTQYF	TGTGCCAGCAGTGAAACGGGGGGCGGGACCCAGTACTTC
TRBV20-1	TRBD1	TRBJ2-7	few	CSANQDRDTEQYF	TGCAGTGCTAACCAGGACAGGGACACGGAGCAGTACTTC
TRBV6-2/TRBV6-3	TRBD1	TRBJ1-5	few	CASSYDRGPSNQPQHF	TGTGCCAGCAGTTACGACAGGGGTCCGAGTAATCAGCCCCAGCATTTT
TRBV10-3	.	TRBJ1-4	.	CAIQSATNEKLFF	TGTGCCATCCAGAGTGCAACTAATGAAAAACTGTTTTTT
TRBV12-5	TRBD2	TRBJ2-1	few	CASGRTSGDNEQFF	TGTGCTAGTGGTCGGACTAGCGGGGACAATGAGCAGTTCTTC
TRBV5-1	TRBD1	TRBJ2-1	few	CASSLADRYNEQFF	TGCGCCAGCAGCCTCGCGGACAGGTACAATGAGCAGTTCTTC
TRBV29-1	TRBD2	TRBJ2-5	few	CSVGGGLETQYF	TGCAGCGTTGGCGGGGGGCTAGAGACCCAGTACTTC
TRBV12-3/TRBV12-4	TRBD1	TRBJ1-2	few	CASTPSGTGGYTF	TGTGCCAGCACCCCCTCAGGGACAGGTGGCTACACCTTC
TRBV30	.	TRBJ2-1	.	CAWSVRGGAMSYNEQFF	TGTGCCTGGAGTGTACGTGGGGGGGCCATGTCCTACAATGAGCAGTTCTTC
TRBV12-3/TRBV12-4	.	TRBJ2-3	.	CASSRPPTEDTQYF	TGTGCCAGCAGTCGCCCCCCGACAGAAGATACGCAGTATTTT
TRBV3-1	TRBD2	TRBJ2-1	.	CASSRGTTYNEQFF	TGTGCCAGCAGCCGAGGGACTACCTACAATGAGCAGTTCTTC
TRBV5-5	TRBD2	TRBJ2-1	few	CASSLGSLAGAGNEQFF	TGTGCCAGCAGCTTGGGGTCTCTAGCGGGAGCAGGCAATGAGCAGTTCTTC
TRBV12-3/TRBV12-4	.	TRBJ1-1	.	CASSLVPNTVAFF	TGTGCCAGCAGTTTAGTCCCGAACACTGTAGCTTTCTTT
TRBV5-1	.	TRBJ2-3	many	CASSFTGADTQYF	TGCGCCAGCAGCTTTACCGGAGCAGATACGCAGTATTTT
TRBV29-1	.	TRBJ2-1	few	CSVAGHSSNEQFF	TGCAGCGTTGCGGGACATTCATCCAATGAGCAGTTCTTC
TRBV12-3/TRBV12-4	.	TRBJ2-7	.	CASSLPGGKDYEQYF	TGTGCCAGCAGTTTGCCCGGAGGGAAAGACTACGAGCAGTACTTC